This T cell receptor (beta chain) was captured by sequencing in a study of blood T cell repertoires in COVID-19. Study in general: From the United States, Italy and Spain came samples of acute and convalescent COVID-19. Nucleic acid was either cDNA or gDNA, and it came from T cells, B-cell-depleted T cells, or PBMCs.

V was pared by 2 bases and J by 5 bases, with 5 bases of the junction left unmatched. The CDR3 totals 15 residues. Germline V CDR1 and CDR2: KGHSH, LQKENI. In the study's own analysis: How many nucleated cells were present was estimated from reference gene primer amplification. Data came from immunoSEQ multiplex PCR; TCRdb stores just in-frame clones and leaves some out. Clone size and V and J calls were adopted from that table, with D and trimming inferred from the DNA. The repertoire holds under 250,000 clones, with 92% as singletons. The rearrangement links TRBV18 to TRBJ2-1, with 8 bases identical to TRBD2. Sequencing was done on a sample of peripheral blood. This clonotype originated in a young man with COVID-19, enrolled during active disease. For the CDR3, the DNA is TGTGCCAGCTCACCAGGAGCGGGGGACCACAATGAGCAGTTCTTC. Translating it yields CASSPGAGDHNEQFF.